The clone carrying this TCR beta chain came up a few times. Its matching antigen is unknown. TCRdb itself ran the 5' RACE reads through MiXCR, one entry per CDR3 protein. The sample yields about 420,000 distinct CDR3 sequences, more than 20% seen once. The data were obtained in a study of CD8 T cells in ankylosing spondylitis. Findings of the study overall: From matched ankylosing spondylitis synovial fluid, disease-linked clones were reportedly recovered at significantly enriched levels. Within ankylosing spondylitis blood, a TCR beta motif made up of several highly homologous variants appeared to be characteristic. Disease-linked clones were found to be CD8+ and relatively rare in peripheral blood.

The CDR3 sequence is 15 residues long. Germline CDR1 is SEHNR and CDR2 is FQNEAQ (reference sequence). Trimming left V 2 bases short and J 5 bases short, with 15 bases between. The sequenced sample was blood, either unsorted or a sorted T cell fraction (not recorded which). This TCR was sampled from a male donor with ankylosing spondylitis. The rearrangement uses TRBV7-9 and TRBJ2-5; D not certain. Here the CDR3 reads CASSLFVTSKETQYF. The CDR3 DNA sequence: TGTGCCAGCAGCTTATTTGTAACGAGCAAGGAGACCCAGTACTTC. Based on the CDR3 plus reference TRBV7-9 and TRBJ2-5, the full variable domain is DTGVSQNPRHKITKRGQNVTFRCDPISEHNRLYWYRQTLGQGPEFLTYFQNEAQLEKSRLLSDRFSAERPKGSFSTLEIQRTEQGDSAMYLCASSLFVTSKETQYFGPGTRLLVL.